Below are 28 T cell receptor beta chains sequenced from a single sample in a study of blood T cell repertoires in COVID-19. Using immunoSEQ multiplex PCR, the repertoire was profiled, and TCRdb retains in-frame clones only, with some absent. Of 95,000 to 150,000 clones listed, 80% to 90% are singletons. Sequencing was performed on peripheral blood. Source of these receptors: a man aged 35 to 55 with acute or convalescent COVID-19.

The chain is built from TRBV5-6 and TRBJ2-1; D gene unclear. The CDR3 loop spans 13 amino acids. The germline CDR1 and CDR2 sequences are SGHDT and YYEEEE. V was trimmed by 1 base and J by 7 bases, leaving 9 bases between them. The CDR3, as DNA: TGTGCCAGCAGCTTGATCCGCCGGAATGAGCAGTTCTTC. Translated, it gives CASSLIRRNEQFF.

The DNA of the CDR3 is TGTGCCAGCAGAGATGAGAGGGTGGGTGGGGCCAACGTCCTGACTTTC. Its protein is CASRDERVGGANVLTF. The chain has TRBV2 and TRBJ2-6; D might be TRBD2 (5 bases). Germline CDR1 is SNHLY and CDR2 is FYNNEI. The CDR3 runs 16 residues. V was pared by 6 bases and J by 3 bases, with 15 bases between.

This sequence joins TRBV29-1 and TRBJ1-1; the D is unclear. The ends were cut back, 4 bases at V and 0 bases at J, with 6 bases in the middle. The CDR3 has 12 residues. Germline assignment: CDR1 SQVTM and CDR2 ANQGSEA. Written as DNA, the CDR3 is TGCAGCGTTGGGGCTCTGAACACTGAAGCTTTCTTT. Translating gives CSVGALNTEAFF.

V and J are TRBV6-2 or TRBV6-3 and TRBJ1-1; D is perhaps TRBD1 (5 bases). V dropped 0 bases and J dropped 5 bases, with 13 bases sitting between them. CDR1 and CDR2 from the germline V gene are MNHEY and SVGEGT. CDR3 length: 15 amino acids. The CDR3 coding sequence is TGTGCCAGCAGTTACTCGGGGCAGGGTTGGACTGAAGCTTTCTTT. Its protein product is CASSYSGQGWTEAFF.

This chain links TRBV5-6 with TRBJ1-1, with D possibly matching TRBD1 (6 bases). CDR3 size: 15 residues. Germline V gives CDR1 SGHDT, CDR2 YYEEEE. V lost 4 bases to trimming and J lost 1 base, with 14 bases between them. CDR3 sequence (DNA): TGTGCCAGCAGCCTTAGGGGGGGCGCGAACACTGAAGCTTTCTTT. It codes for CASSLRGGANTEAFF.

The chain uses TRBV7-2 and TRBJ2-3; perhaps TRBD1 as D (6 bases). Germline V gene sequence: CDR1 SGHTA, CDR2 FQGNSA. The V gene lost 5 bases and the J gene lost 5 bases, with 17 bases spanning the gap. The CDR3 has 15 residues. The CDR3 is CASSRQGRAEDTQYF. In nucleotides, the CDR3 is TGTGCCAGCAGCCGGCAGGGGAGAGCTGAAGATACGCAGTATTTT. The full variable domain, in which reference TRBV7-2 and TRBJ2-3 provide the parts outside the CDR3, is GAGVSQSPSNKVTEKGKDVELRCDPISGHTALYWYRQSLGQGLEFLIYFQGNSAPDKSGLPSDRFSAERTGGSVSTLTIQRTQQEDSAVYLCASSRQGRAEDTQYFGPGTRLTVL.

The CDR3 region is CASSLFFLQGENTGELFF. CDR3 nucleotide sequence: TGTGCCAGCAGCTTATTTTTCCTACAGGGGGAGAACACCGGGGAGCTGTTTTTT. This chain joins TRBV11-2 and TRBJ2-2; 8 positions match TRBD1. The CDR3 length is 18 residues. Germline CDR1 is SGHAT and CDR2 is FQNNGV. Losses at the gene ends were 2 bases for V and 1 base for J; bases not matched to a gene: 9.

This chain uses TRBV5-5 with TRBJ2-1; TRBD1 is a possible D gene (7 bases). Germline assignment: CDR1 SGHKS and CDR2 YYEKEE (reference sequence). Trimming left V 0 bases short and J 7 bases short, with 11 bases between. The CDR3 extends over 14 amino acids. The CDR3 DNA is TGTGCCAGCAGCTTGGCAGGGGGGCGGAATGAGCAGTTCTTC. Protein product: CASSLAGGRNEQFF. Full variable domain (missing parts from reference TRBV5-5 and TRBJ2-1): DAGVTQSPTHLIKTRGQQVTLRCSPISGHKSVSWYQQVLGQGPQFIFQYYEKEERGRGNFPDRFSARQFPNYSSELNVNALLLGDSALYLCASSLAGGRNEQFFGPGTRLTVL.

J is TRBJ2-1 and V is TRBV6-2 or TRBV6-3; 10 nucleotides agree with TRBD1. The germline V gene encodes CDR1 MNHEY and CDR2 SVGEGT. CDR3 length equals 19 residues. V was pared by 4 bases and J by 0 bases, with 12 bases of the junction left unmatched. The chain's CDR3 is CASSWVRDRGILSYNEQFF. CDR3 DNA: TGTGCCAGCAGTTGGGTGAGGGACAGGGGTATCCTCTCCTACAATGAGCAGTTCTTC.

V gene TRBV7-2 combines with J gene TRBJ1-6; the D is unclear. The CDR3 extends over 14 amino acids. From germline, CDR1 is SGHTA and CDR2 FQGNSA. The V end lost 5 bases, the J end lost 5 bases, and 10 bases lay between the germline ends. The CDR3 region is CASSNPGNNSPLHF. CDR3 nucleotides: TGTGCCAGCAGCAACCCAGGAAATAATTCACCCCTCCACTTT.

The V call is TRBV5-6, the J call TRBJ2-3; TRBD2 aligns across 9 bases. The CDR3 contains 16 residues. With 0 bases clipped from V and 4 bases from J, the junction kept 6 bases outside the gene matches. The germline gives CDR1 SGHDT, CDR2 YYEEEE. The DNA of the CDR3 is TGTGCCAGCAGCTTGGTGCCTAGCGGGATCTCAGATACGCAGTATTTT. Translating it yields CASSLVPSGISDTQYF.

This chain uses TRBV14 with TRBJ1-6; weak D call: TRBD1 (5 bases). There are 16 residues in the CDR3. The V end lost 3 bases, the J end lost 7 bases, and 16 bases lay between the germline ends. Germline V gene sequence: CDR1 SGHDN, CDR2 FVKESK. The CDR3 spells CASSHRAFKGNSPLHF. CDR3 DNA: TGTGCCAGCAGCCACAGGGCGTTCAAGGGGAATTCACCCCTCCACTTT.

This clone appeared once. This chain uses TRBV14 with TRBJ2-5; a possible D gene is TRBD1 (6 bases). This CDR3 spans 15 amino acids. V was cut by 1 base and J by 9 bases, with 18 bases left in between. In germline, CDR1 is SGHDN, CDR2 FVKESK. The CDR3 DNA is TGTGCCAGCAGCCAAGCGGTGAGCCCTCCAGGGGCCCAGTACTTC. Translated, it gives CASSQAVSPPGAQYF.

This clone was picked up a small number of times. V and J are TRBV30 and TRBJ1-1, with TRBD1 as a possible D gene (5 bases). V was pared by 2 bases and J by 6 bases, with 19 bases between. The CDR3 totals 15 residues. In germline, CDR1 is GTSNPN, CDR2 SVGIG (reference sequence). In DNA, the CDR3 is TGTGCCTGGAGTCTTTCAATGACACACAGGCCTGAAGCTTTCTTT. The encoded protein is CAWSLSMTHRPEAFF.

V and J are TRBV24-1 and TRBJ2-5; perhaps TRBD1 as D (6 bases). The germline gives CDR1 KGHDR, CDR2 SFDVKD. The CDR3 is 14 amino acids. V dropped 7 bases and J dropped 2 bases, with 13 bases sitting between them. This CDR3 reads CATRDTGSQETQYF. The CDR3 DNA follows: TGTGCCACCAGGGATACAGGGTCTCAAGAGACCCAGTACTTC.

This chain uses TRBV11-1 with TRBJ2-1, with 8 bases identical to TRBD2. Trimming cost V 6 bases and J 6 bases; bases outside gene matches: 10. Germline CDR1 is SGHAT and CDR2 is FQDESV (reference sequence). The CDR3 sequence is 15 residues long. The CDR3 coding sequence is TGTGCCAGCAGGTCCGGGACTAGGGGTTTCAATGAGCAGTTCTTC. As protein: CASRSGTRGFNEQFF.

Only a few counts were recorded for this clone. V and J are TRBV28 and TRBJ2-7, with 9 bases that match TRBD1. This CDR3 region has 13 residues. Germline loops: CDR1 MDHEN, CDR2 SYDVKM. J lost 6 bases, V lost 9 bases, and 9 bases had no gene match. As DNA, the CDR3 is TGTGCCAGTACAGGGGGCAGGGTTGGCGAGCAGTACTTC. Translated, it gives CASTGGRVGEQYF. Supplemented by reference TRBV28 and TRBJ2-7, the full variable domain reads DVKVTQSSRYLVKRTGEKVFLECVQDMDHENMFWYRQDPGLGLRLIYFSYDVKMKEKGDIPEGYSVSREKKERFSLILESASTNQTSMYLCASTGGRVGEQYFGPGTRLTVT.

The CDR3 loop is CASRGLAYEQYF. CDR3 sequence (DNA): TGTGCCAGCAGGGGACTAGCCTACGAGCAGTACTTC. The rearrangement links TRBV2 to TRBJ2-7, with 8 bases that match TRBD2. CDR3 length equals 12 residues. Looked up from germline, CDR1 is SNHLY and CDR2 is FYNNEI. V shed 6 bases and J 2 bases; nucleotides not matched to a gene: 0.

The chain combines TRBV5-1 with TRBJ1-2; no reliable D call. The V and J ends lost 0 bases and 10 bases respectively, with 19 bases between them. CDR1 and CDR2 from the germline V gene are SGHRS and YFSETQ. This CDR3 spans 15 amino acids. The CDR3 DNA reads TGCGCCAGCAGCTTGGGAGTCGGGCCCAGCGGTGTCTACACCTTC. Its translation is CASSLGVGPSGVYTF.

The V and J genes are TRBV9 and TRBJ2-3, with D perhaps matching TRBD2 (6 bases). CDR3 length: 16 amino acids. V lost 4 bases, J lost 5 bases, and 20 bases lay in between. CDR1 is SGDLS, CDR2 YYNGEE, per germline. In DNA, the CDR3 is TGTGCCAGCAGCATTACTAGCTCCCTGAAGCTAGATACGCAGTATTTT. This encodes CASSITSSLKLDTQYF.

The chain employs TRBV6-5 and TRBJ2-7; 8 bases are shared with TRBD1. This CDR3 comprises 15 residues. From germline, CDR1 is MNHEY and CDR2 SVGAGI. Losses at the gene ends were 6 bases for V and 1 base for J; bases not matched to a gene: 8. This chain's CDR3 is CASRGQDFPSYEQYF. The CDR3 DNA is TGTGCCAGCAGGGGACAGGACTTCCCTTCCTACGAGCAGTACTTC.

This clone was counted a single time. The CDR3 DNA reads as TGTGCCAGCAGCCACCAGGGTAGGACCGTTATGGAGGGCTACACCTTC. As protein: CASSHQGRTVMEGYTF. The V gene is TRBV3-1 (or the pseudogene TRBV3-2), the J gene TRBJ1-2; weak D call: TRBD1 (5 bases). CDR3 length: 16 residues. The germline gives CDR1 LGHDT, CDR2 YNNKEL (reference sequence). V dropped 3 bases and J dropped 8 bases, with 22 bases sitting between them.

The chain is built from TRBV12-5 and TRBJ1-1; possible D gene TRBD1, 6 bases. V lost 0 bases and J lost 1, with 15 bases in between. CDR3 length: 17 residues. The germline gives CDR1 LGHNT, CDR2 FRNRAP. CDR3 protein: CASGLVSPGASNTEAFF. CDR3 in DNA: TGTGCTAGTGGTTTGGTATCACCAGGGGCCTCGAACACTGAAGCTTTCTTT.

The chain links TRBV11-2 to TRBJ2-2; D perhaps matches TRBD2 (5 bases). Between the trimmed V and J ends, which lost 6 bases and 2 bases, there was a span of 10 bases. The CDR3 extends over 14 amino acids. CDR1 SGHAT and CDR2 FQNNGV come from the germline V gene. CDR3 bases: TGTGCCAGCAGTAACCGGGATAACACCGGGGAGCTGTTTTTT. Protein: CASSNRDNTGELFF.

Here the CDR3 DNA reads TGTGCCAGCAGTGGTAGCTATAGCAATCAGCCCCAGCATTTT. This gives the protein CASSGSYSNQPQHF. This chain joins TRBV25-1 and TRBJ1-5; D ambiguous. Germline values: CDR1 MGHDK, CDR2 SYGVNS. This CDR3 has 14 residues. The ends were cut back, 4 bases at V and 0 bases at J, with 7 bases in the middle.

The chain joins TRBV19 to TRBJ1-5, with 8 bases lining up with TRBD1. Germline CDR1 is LNHDA and CDR2 is SQIVND (reference sequence). This CDR3 contains 14 residues. V lost 8 bases to trimming and J lost 6 bases; unmatched junction nucleotides: 9. This chain's CDR3 is CASAMTGEVQPQHF. In DNA form, the CDR3 reads TGTGCCAGTGCTATGACAGGGGAGGTTCAGCCCCAGCATTTT. The entire variable domain, with the rest obtained from reference TRBV19 and TRBJ1-5, is as follows: DGGITQSPKYLFRKEGQNVTLSCEQNLNHDAMYWYRQDPGQGLRLIYYSQIVNDFQKGDIAEGYSVSREKKESFPLTVTSAQKNPTAFYLCASAMTGEVQPQHFGDGTRLSIL.

V and J are TRBV5-6 and TRBJ2-7, with D possibly TRBD2 on 5 matching bases. The CDR3 contains 12 residues. The germline V gene has CDR1 SGHDT and CDR2 YYEEEE. V gave up 4 bases and J gave up 2 bases, with 7 bases separating them. The CDR3: CASSPGTYEQYF. The CDR3 DNA is TGTGCCAGCAGCCCCGGGACCTACGAGCAGTACTTC.

The chain joins TRBV4-2 to TRBJ1-2; 7 nucleotides align to TRBD1. Germline CDR1 and CDR2: LGHNA and YNFKEQ. The CDR3 is made up of 14 amino acids. Unmatched junction bases numbered 4, after V lost 3 bases and J lost 3 bases. The CDR3 region is CASSHAGTDYGYTF. CDR3 DNA sequence: TGTGCCAGCAGCCATGCCGGGACAGACTATGGCTACACCTTC.